This entry is about one TCR beta chain. With V trimmed by 10 bases and J by 5 bases, 11 bases remained unmatched. CDR1 and CDR2 (germline): MNHNS, SASEGT. This CDR3 is built from 14 residues. TCRdb analysed the 5' RACE reads with MiXCR anew, one entry per CDR3 protein. The table shows more than 200,000 distinct CDR3 sequences, with about 14% occurring only once. The data belong to a study of identical twins. The chain recombines TRBV6-1 with TRBJ1-2; 9 nucleotides match TRBD1. This TCR was recovered from a woman aged 18-35 years in good health. The sequenced sample consisted of memory (CD45RO+) T cells sorted from blood. CDR3 sequence: CAIASGTGTYGYTF. The CDR3 DNA sequence: TGTGCCATTGCGTCCGGGACAGGGACATATGGCTACACCTTC.